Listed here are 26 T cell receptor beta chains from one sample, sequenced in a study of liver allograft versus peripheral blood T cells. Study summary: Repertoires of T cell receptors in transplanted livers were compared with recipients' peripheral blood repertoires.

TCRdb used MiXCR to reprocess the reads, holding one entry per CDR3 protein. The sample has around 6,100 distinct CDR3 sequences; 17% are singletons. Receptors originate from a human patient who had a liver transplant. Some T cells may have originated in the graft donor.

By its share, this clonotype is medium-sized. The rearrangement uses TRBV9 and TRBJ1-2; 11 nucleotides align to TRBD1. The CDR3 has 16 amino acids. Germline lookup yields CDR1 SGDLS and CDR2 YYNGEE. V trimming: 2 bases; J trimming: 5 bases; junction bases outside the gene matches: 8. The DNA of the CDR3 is TGTGCCAGCAGCGTGGATCCGGGACAGGGGGGATATGGCTACACCTTC. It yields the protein CASSVDPGQGGYGYTF. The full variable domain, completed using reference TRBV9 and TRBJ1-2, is DSGVTQTPKHLITATGQRVTLRCSPRSGDLSVYWYQQSLDQGLQFLIQYYNGEERAKGNILERFSAQQFPDLHSELNLSSLELGDSALYFCASSVDPGQGGYGYTFGSGTRLTVV.

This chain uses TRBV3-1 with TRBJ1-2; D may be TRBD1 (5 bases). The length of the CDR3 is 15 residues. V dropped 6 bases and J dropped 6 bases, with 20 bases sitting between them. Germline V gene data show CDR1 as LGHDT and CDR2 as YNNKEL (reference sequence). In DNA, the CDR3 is TGTGCCAGCAGGCCGGGGGGGGGACCGGGGCATGGCTACACCTTC. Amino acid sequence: CASRPGGGPGHGYTF.

The CDR3 DNA reads as TGTGCCAGCAGCGACAGGGGTAATGAGCAGTTCTTC. Its protein product is CASSDRGNEQFF. The chain combines TRBV5-4 with TRBJ2-1; TRBD1 matches at 8 bases. V trimming: 4 bases; J trimming: 7 bases; junction bases outside the gene matches: 1. Germline V gives CDR1 SGHNT, CDR2 YYREEE (reference sequence). This CDR3 spans 12 amino acids.

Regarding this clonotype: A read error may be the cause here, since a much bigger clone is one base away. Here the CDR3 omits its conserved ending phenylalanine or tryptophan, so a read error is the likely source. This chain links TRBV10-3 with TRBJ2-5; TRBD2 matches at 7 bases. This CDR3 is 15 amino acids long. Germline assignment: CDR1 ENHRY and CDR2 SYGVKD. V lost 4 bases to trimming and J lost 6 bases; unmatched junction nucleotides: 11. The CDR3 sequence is CAISAGGGTAKTQYI. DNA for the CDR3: TGTGCCATCAGTGCGGGAGGTGGGACCGCTAAGACCCAGTACATC.

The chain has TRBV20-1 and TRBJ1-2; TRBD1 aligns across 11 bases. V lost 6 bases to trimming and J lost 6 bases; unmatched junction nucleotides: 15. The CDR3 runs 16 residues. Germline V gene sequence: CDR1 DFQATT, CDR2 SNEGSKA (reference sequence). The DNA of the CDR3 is TGCAGTGCGTCACAAGGGAGGACAGGGGGCGCGAATGGCTACACCTTC. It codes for CSASQGRTGGANGYTF.

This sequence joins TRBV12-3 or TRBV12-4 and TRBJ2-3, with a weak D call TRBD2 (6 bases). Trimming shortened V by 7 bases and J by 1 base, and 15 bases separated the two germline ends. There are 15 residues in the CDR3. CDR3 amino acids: CASTRGWGGTDTQYF. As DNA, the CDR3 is TGTGCCAGCACTCGGGGGTGGGGGGGCACAGATACGCAGTATTTT.

The CDR3 sequence is CASSPRDSLGAYEQYF. CDR3 nucleotides: TGTGCCAGCAGCCCAAGGGACAGCTTAGGAGCCTACGAGCAGTACTTC. The V call is TRBV7-9, the J call TRBJ2-7, with 7 bases that match TRBD1. Germline CDR1 is SEHNR and CDR2 is FQNEAQ (reference sequence). J was trimmed by 2 bases and V by 5 bases; bases with no gene match: 12. This CDR3 comprises 16 residues.

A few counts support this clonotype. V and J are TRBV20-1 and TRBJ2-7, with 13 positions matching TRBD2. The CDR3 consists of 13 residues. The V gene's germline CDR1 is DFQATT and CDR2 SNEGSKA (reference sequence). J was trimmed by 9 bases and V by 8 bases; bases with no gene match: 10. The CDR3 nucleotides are TGCAGTCAATTCGGACTAGCGGGAGAGGCGCAGTACTTC. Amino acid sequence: CSQFGLAGEAQYF.

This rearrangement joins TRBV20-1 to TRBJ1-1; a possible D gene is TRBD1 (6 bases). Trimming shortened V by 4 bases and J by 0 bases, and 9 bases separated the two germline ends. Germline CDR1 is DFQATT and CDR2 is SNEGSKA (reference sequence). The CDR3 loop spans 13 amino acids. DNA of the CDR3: TGCAGTGCTACCAGGACAGTGAACACTGAAGCTTTCTTT. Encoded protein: CSATRTVNTEAFF.

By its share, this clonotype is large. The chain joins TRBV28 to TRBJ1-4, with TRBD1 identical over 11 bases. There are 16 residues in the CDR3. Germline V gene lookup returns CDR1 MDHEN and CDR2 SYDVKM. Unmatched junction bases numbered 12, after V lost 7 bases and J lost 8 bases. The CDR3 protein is CASISGTGGAGEKLFF. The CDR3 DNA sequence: TGTGCCAGCATCTCCGGGACAGGGGGAGCGGGAGAAAAACTGTTTTTT.

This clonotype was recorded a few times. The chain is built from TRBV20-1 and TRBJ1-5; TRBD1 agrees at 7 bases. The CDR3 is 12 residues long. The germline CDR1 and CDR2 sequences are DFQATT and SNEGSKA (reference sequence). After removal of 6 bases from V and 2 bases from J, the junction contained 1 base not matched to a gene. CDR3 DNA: TGCAGTGCCGGACAGGGCAATCAGCCCCAGCATTTT. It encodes CSAGQGNQPQHF.

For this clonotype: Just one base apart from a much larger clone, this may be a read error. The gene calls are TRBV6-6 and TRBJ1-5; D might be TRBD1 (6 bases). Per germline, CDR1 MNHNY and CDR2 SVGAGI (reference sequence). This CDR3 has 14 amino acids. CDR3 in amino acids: CASSSRQENRPQHF. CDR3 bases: TGTGCCAGCAGTTCTCGACAGGAAAATCGGCCCCAGCATTTT.

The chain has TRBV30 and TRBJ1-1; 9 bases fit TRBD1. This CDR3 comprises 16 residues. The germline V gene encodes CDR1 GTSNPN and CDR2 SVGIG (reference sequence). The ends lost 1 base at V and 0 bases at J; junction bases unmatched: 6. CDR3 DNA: TGTGCCTGGAGTGAGACAGGGGGGCTCATGAACACTGAAGCTTTCTTT. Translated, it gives CAWSETGGLMNTEAFF.

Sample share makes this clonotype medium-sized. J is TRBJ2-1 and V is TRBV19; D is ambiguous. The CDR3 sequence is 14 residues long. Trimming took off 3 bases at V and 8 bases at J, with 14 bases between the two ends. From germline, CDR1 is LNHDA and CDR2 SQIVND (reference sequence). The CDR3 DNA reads TGTGCCAGTAGTATCCCGCCGAGAAGCCATGAGCAGTTCTTC. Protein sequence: CASSIPPRSHEQFF.

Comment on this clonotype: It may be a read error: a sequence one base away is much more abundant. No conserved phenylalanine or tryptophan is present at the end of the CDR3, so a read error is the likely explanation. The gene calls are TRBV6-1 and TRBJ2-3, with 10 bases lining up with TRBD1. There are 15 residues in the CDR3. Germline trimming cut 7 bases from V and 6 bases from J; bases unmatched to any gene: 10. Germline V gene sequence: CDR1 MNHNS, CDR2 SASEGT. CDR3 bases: TGTGCCAGCACCACTGACAGGGGGCTGTTGGATACGCAGTATTCT. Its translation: CASTTDRGLLDTQYS.

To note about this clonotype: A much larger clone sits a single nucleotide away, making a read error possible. The CDR3 region is CASSGLGGSNQPKHF. CDR3 sequence (DNA): TGTGCCAGCAGTGGCCTGGGAGGGAGCAATCAGCCCAAGCATTTT. The chain uses TRBV6-6 and TRBJ1-5; D remains ambiguous. CDR3 size: 15 residues. Germline-derived CDR1 and CDR2 are MNHNY and SVGAGI (reference sequence).

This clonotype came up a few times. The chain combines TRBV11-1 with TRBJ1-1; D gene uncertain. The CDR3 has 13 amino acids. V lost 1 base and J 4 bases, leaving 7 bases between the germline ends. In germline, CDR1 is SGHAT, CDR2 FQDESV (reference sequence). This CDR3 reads CASSLVEGTEAFF. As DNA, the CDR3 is TGTGCCAGCAGCTTAGTGGAAGGCACTGAAGCTTTCTTT.

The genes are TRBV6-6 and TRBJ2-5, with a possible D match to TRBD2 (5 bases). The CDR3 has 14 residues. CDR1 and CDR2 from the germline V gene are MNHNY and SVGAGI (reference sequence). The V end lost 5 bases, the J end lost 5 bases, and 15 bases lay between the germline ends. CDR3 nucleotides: TGTGCCAGCAGTGGACTGGGCACCGGGGAGACCCAGTACTTC. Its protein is CASSGLGTGETQYF.

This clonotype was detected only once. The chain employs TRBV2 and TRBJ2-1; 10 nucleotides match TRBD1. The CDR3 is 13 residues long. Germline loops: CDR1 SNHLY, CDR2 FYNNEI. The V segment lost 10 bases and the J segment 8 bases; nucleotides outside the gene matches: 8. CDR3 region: CATRQGAAHEQFF. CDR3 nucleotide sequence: TGTGCCACCCGACAGGGGGCCGCTCATGAGCAGTTCTTC.

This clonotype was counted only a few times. The CDR3 coding sequence is TGTGCCAGCAGCTCGGACCTCTTCTCTGGAAACACCATATATTTT. Its translation: CASSSDLFSGNTIYF. The chain couples TRBV5-5 to TRBJ1-3; D unresolved. The ends were cut back, 3 bases at V and 0 bases at J, with 10 bases in the middle. The CDR3 is 15 amino acids. Germline-derived CDR1 and CDR2 are SGHKS and YYEKEE (reference sequence).

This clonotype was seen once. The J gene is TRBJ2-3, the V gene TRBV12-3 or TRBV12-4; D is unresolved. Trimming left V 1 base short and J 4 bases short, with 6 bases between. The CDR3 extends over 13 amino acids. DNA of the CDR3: TGTGCCAGCAGTTTAGGTGACGCAGATACGCAGTATTTT. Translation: CASSLGDADTQYF.

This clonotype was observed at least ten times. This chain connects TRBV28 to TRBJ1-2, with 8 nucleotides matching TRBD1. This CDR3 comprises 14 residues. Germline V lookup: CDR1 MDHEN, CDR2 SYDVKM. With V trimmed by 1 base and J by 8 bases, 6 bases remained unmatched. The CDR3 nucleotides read TGTGCCAGCAGTTTATCAATGGCAGGGGGCGGCTACACCTTC. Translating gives CASSLSMAGGGYTF.

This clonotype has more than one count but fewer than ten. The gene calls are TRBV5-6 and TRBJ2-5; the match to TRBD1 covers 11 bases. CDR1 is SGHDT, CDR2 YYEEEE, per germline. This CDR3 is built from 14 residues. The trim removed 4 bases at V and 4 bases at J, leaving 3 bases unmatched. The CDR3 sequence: CASSRTGGGETQYF. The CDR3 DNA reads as TGTGCCAGCAGCCGGACAGGGGGCGGAGAGACCCAGTACTTC.

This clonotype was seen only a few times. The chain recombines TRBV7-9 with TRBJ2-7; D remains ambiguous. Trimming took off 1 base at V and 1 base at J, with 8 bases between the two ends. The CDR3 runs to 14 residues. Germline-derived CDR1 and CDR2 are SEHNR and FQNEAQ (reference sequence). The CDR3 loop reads CASSLVPGSYEQYF. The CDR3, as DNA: TGTGCCAGCAGCTTAGTCCCCGGGTCCTACGAGCAGTACTTC.

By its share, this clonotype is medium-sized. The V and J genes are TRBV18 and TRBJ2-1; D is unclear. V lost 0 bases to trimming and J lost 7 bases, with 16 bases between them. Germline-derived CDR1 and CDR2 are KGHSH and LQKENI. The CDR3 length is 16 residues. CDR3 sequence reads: CASSPPWQDLVNEQFF. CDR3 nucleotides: TGTGCCAGCTCACCACCATGGCAGGATCTTGTGAATGAGCAGTTCTTC.

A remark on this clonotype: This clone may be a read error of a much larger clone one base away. CDR3 region: CAWSVKGLGGQYF. CDR3 DNA sequence: TGTGCCTGGAGTGTAAAGGGTCTGGGCGGGCAGTACTTC. The chain carries TRBV30 and TRBJ2-7, with no clear D. V shed 0 bases and J shed 9 bases, with 15 bases lying between them. This CDR3 is built from 13 residues. The germline gives CDR1 GTSNPN, CDR2 SVGIG (reference sequence).